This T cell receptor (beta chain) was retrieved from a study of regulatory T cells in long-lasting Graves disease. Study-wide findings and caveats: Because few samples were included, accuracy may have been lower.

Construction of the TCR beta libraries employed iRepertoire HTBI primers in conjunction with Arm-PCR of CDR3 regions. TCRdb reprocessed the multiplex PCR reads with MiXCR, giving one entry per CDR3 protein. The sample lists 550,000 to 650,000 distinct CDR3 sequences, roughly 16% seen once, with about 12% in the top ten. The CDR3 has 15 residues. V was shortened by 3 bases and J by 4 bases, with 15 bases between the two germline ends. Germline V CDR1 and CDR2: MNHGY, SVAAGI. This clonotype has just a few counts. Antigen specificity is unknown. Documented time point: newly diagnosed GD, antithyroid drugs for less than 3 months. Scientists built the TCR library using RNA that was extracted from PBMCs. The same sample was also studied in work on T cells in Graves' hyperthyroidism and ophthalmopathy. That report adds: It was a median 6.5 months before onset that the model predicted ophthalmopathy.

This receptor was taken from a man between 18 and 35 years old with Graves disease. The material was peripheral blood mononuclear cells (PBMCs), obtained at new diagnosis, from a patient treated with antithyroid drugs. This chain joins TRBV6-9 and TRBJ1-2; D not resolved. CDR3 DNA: TGTGCCAGCAGTTACTCGAACCAGCTCGCCTATGGCTACACCTTC. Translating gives CASSYSNQLAYGYTF.